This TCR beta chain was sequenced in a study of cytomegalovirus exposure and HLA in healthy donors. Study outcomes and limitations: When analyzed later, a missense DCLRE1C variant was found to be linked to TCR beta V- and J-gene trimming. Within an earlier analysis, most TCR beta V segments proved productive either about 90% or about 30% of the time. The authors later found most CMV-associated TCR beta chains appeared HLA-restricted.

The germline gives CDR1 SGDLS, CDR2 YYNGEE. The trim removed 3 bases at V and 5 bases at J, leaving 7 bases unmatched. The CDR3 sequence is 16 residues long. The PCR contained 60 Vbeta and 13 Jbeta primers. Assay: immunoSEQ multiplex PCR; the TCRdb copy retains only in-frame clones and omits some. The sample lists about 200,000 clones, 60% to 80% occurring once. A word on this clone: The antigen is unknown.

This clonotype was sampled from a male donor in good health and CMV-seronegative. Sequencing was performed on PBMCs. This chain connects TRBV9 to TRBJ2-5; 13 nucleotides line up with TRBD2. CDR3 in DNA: TGTGCCAGCAGCGCCGGGACTAGCGGGACGAGGGAGACCCAGTACTTC. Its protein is CASSAGTSGTRETQYF.